The clone carrying this T cell receptor beta chain was picked up one time. Participants came from about two dozen US areas, aged roughly 18 to 95 years. These data belong to a study of blood T cell repertoires in COVID-19. On the study more broadly: Samples of COVID-19 (acute and convalescent) were obtained from the United States, Italy and Spain.

Trimming took off 6 bases at V and 0 bases at J, with 14 bases between the two ends. This CDR3 has 16 residues. Germline values: CDR1 KGHSH, CDR2 LQKENI. Only in-frame clones appear in the TCRdb table, and some are missing; sequencing was by immunoSEQ multiplex PCR. The sample carries a few hundred thousand clones, roughly 86% recorded once. The clonotype originates from a woman in her late teens or twenties who had recovered from COVID-19. The V and J genes are TRBV18 and TRBJ2-2; perhaps TRBD1 as D (6 bases). The sequencing input was PBMCs or T cells enriched from blood (not recorded which). The CDR3: CASSLGTRTNTGELFF. Written as DNA, the CDR3 is TGTGCCAGCTCCCTAGGGACACGGACGAACACCGGGGAGCTGTTTTTT.